Shown below are 22 T cell receptor beta chains from a single sample sequenced in a study of T cell changes during pregnancy in multiple sclerosis. The repertoire was sequenced with immunoSEQ multiplex PCR; TCRdb's copy has only in-frame clones and lacks some. Of about 80,000 clones in the sample, roughly nine tenths were seen once. The sample in question was peripheral blood, obtained before pregnancy. These receptors all stem from a female donor with multiple sclerosis, enrolled in a pregnancy study.

The CDR3 sequence is CAWSVLRYTEAFF. The CDR3 DNA reads TGTGCCTGGAGTGTACTGAGGTACACTGAAGCTTTCTTT. The chain links TRBV30 to TRBJ1-1; D gene ambiguous. The CDR3 loop spans 13 amino acids. The germline gives CDR1 GTSNPN, CDR2 SVGIG (reference sequence). V shed 0 bases and J shed 3 bases, with 8 bases lying between them.

The gene calls are TRBV7-9 and TRBJ2-7, with 9 bases aligning to TRBD1. Germline V CDR1 and CDR2: SEHNR, FQNEAQ (reference sequence). The V and J ends lost 4 bases and 6 bases, in that order; junction bases with no gene match: 7. This CDR3 is 14 amino acids long. The CDR3 reads CASSSGTGIVEQYF. The CDR3 DNA sequence: TGTGCCAGCAGCTCGGGGACAGGGATTGTCGAGCAGTACTTC.

The genes are TRBV5-4 and TRBJ1-6; a weak D match, TRBD1 (5 bases). The CDR3 is 16 residues long. CDR1 is SGHNT, CDR2 YYREEE, per germline (reference sequence). Trimming shortened V by 1 base and J by 9 bases, and 17 bases separated the two germline ends. The CDR3 loop reads CASSLPQGLAGSPLHF. CDR3 nucleotides: TGTGCCAGCAGCTTGCCCCAGGGACTAGCAGGTTCACCCCTCCACTTT.

The gene calls are TRBV15 and TRBJ1-1; 7 nucleotides match TRBD1. Trimming took 3 bases from V and 6 from J; bases not matched to a gene: 4. The CDR3 contains 13 residues. Germline V gene sequence: CDR1 LNHNV, CDR2 YYDKDF (reference sequence). The CDR3 DNA is TGTGCCACCAGCAGCGCAGGGGGAGCTGAAGCTTTCTTT. The encoded protein is CATSSAGGAEAFF.

The chain links TRBV19 to TRBJ2-7; TRBD2 agrees at 10 bases. The junction had 4 bases not matched to a gene; V was cut back by 6 bases and J by 2 bases. This CDR3 is built from 14 residues. Germline V gene data show CDR1 as LNHDA and CDR2 as SQIVND (reference sequence). Here the CDR3 DNA reads TGTGCCAGTAGCCAAGCGGGGGGGACCTACGAGCAGTACTTC. The encoded protein is CASSQAGGTYEQYF.

This rearrangement joins TRBV11-2 to TRBJ1-1; D is uncertain. Looked up from germline, CDR1 is SGHAT and CDR2 is FQNNGV. The CDR3 consists of 15 residues. V was cut by 5 bases and J by 2 bases, with 15 bases left in between. The DNA of the CDR3 is TGTGCCAGCAGCCCCCCATGGGTGGGCAACACTGAAGCTTTCTTT. Translation gives CASSPPWVGNTEAFF.

The chain combines TRBV6-4 with TRBJ2-1, with D perhaps TRBD2 (7 bases). Germline V gene data show CDR1 as MRHNA and CDR2 as SNTAGT. The V end lost 3 bases, the J end lost 3 bases, and 12 bases lay between the germline ends. The CDR3 consists of 15 residues. Written as DNA, the CDR3 is TGTGCCAGCAGTGATAAAGGGGGGGACTACAATGAGCAGTTCTTC. Encoded protein: CASSDKGGDYNEQFF.

The rearrangement uses TRBV7-3 and TRBJ2-2, with D possibly TRBD1 on 6 matching bases. V was pared by 7 bases and J by 5 bases, with 26 bases between. This CDR3 has 18 amino acids. Germline V CDR1 and CDR2: SGHTA, FQGTGA. CDR3 in amino acids: CASTFFTGSSGETGELFF. In DNA form, the CDR3 reads TGTGCCAGCACCTTCTTTACGGGATCCTCAGGGGAGACCGGGGAGCTGTTTTTT. The entire variable domain, with the rest obtained from reference TRBV7-3 and TRBJ2-2, is as follows: GAGVSQTPSNKVTEKGKYVELRCDPISGHTALYWYRQSLGQGPEFLIYFQGTGAADDSGLPNDRFFAVRPEGSVSTLKIQRTERGDSAVYLCASTFFTGSSGETGELFFGEGSRLTVL.

This chain connects TRBV7-3 to TRBJ1-2, with 7 nucleotides matching TRBD1. The V and J ends lost 2 bases and 8 bases, in that order; junction bases with no gene match: 5. Per the germline V gene, CDR1 is SGHTA and CDR2 is FQGTGA. The CDR3 length is 13 residues. CDR3 sequence reads: CASSLGQGDGYTF. DNA of the CDR3: TGTGCCAGCAGCTTAGGGCAGGGGGACGGCTACACCTTC.

The chain combines TRBV7-8 with TRBJ1-5; D not certain. CDR3 size: 13 residues. V shed 5 bases and J shed 5 bases, with 10 bases lying between them. CDR1 and CDR2 (germline): SGHVS, FQNEAQ. In nucleotides, the CDR3 is TGTGCCAGCAGCACGTACGGTGATCAGCCCCAGCATTTT. Its protein is CASSTYGDQPQHF.

The rearrangement links TRBV5-6 to TRBJ1-1; 11 bases align to TRBD1. J gave up 7 bases and V 2 bases, and 4 bases lay outside the gene matches. The CDR3 loop spans 14 amino acids. Germline lookup yields CDR1 SGHDT and CDR2 YYEEEE. The CDR3 sequence is CASSLPGQGGEAFF. The CDR3 bases are TGTGCCAGCAGCTTACCGGGACAGGGGGGTGAAGCTTTCTTT.

The V gene is TRBV5-6, the J gene TRBJ1-6; D possibly corresponds to TRBD1 (5 bases). Germline V gives CDR1 SGHDT, CDR2 YYEEEE. This CDR3 is 14 amino acids long. V was shortened by 2 bases and J by 9 bases, with 12 bases between the two germline ends. The chain's CDR3 is CASSFQGLVSPLHF. CDR3 sequence (DNA): TGTGCCAGCAGCTTTCAGGGTCTTGTTTCACCCCTCCACTTT.

The chain carries TRBV19 and TRBJ1-6; the D is unclear. CDR3 length: 14 amino acids. Germline CDR1 reads LNHDA; CDR2 reads SQIVND (reference sequence). V lost 3 bases, J lost 0 bases, and 3 bases lay in between. CDR3 region: CASSIGSYNSPLHF. The CDR3 DNA follows: TGTGCCAGTAGTATCGGCTCCTATAATTCACCCCTCCACTTT.

V is TRBV6-5 and J is TRBJ1-6; D remains ambiguous. The CDR3 runs 12 residues. Germline CDR1 reads MNHEY; CDR2 reads SVGAGI. V lost 2 bases and J 12 bases, leaving 8 bases between the germline ends. The CDR3 DNA follows: TGTGCCAGCAGTTACCTCGGAGGACCCCTCCACTTT. This sequence encodes CASSYLGGPLHF.

This chain uses TRBV4-1 with TRBJ2-3; 12 positions agree with TRBD2. Germline V gene data show CDR1 as MGHRA and CDR2 as YSYEKL. The CDR3 has 16 residues. V was clipped by 4 bases and J by 6 bases; unmatched bases: 8. CDR3 region: CASSPYSGTSGDTQYF. CDR3 DNA: TGCGCCAGCAGCCCCTATTCCGGGACTAGCGGGGATACGCAGTATTTT.

J is TRBJ2-3 and V is TRBV5-1; TRBD2 might be the D (5 bases). The V gene lost 5 bases and the J gene lost 5 bases, with 18 bases spanning the gap. Germline CDR1 SGHRS, CDR2 YFSETQ. This CDR3 is built from 15 residues. The CDR3 DNA reads TGCGCCAGCAGTGAGGGCCCATCTCCAGGAGATACGCAGTATTTT. Amino acid sequence: CASSEGPSPGDTQYF.

The J gene is TRBJ2-3, the V gene TRBV7-6, with TRBD2 matching 12 bases. The CDR3 has 15 residues. Germline V gives CDR1 SGHVS, CDR2 FNYEAQ. Trimming took 2 bases from V and 4 from J; bases not matched to a gene: 1. The CDR3 DNA sequence: TGTGCCAGCAGCTTACTAGCGGGGGGGCCAGATACGCAGTATTTT. Protein: CASSLLAGGPDTQYF.

The chain has TRBV4-1 and TRBJ2-5, with 7 bases fitting TRBD2. This CDR3 has 15 amino acids. V lost 0 bases, J lost 6 bases, and 7 bases stayed unmatched. Germline V gives CDR1 MGHRA, CDR2 YSYEKL. This chain's CDR3 is CASSQEGGGGKTQYF. CDR3 bases: TGCGCCAGCAGCCAAGAGGGCGGCGGGGGAAAGACCCAGTACTTC.

V is TRBV9 and J is TRBJ2-5; TRBD1 agrees at 8 bases. Trimming at V came to 4 bases and at J to 5 bases, leaving 7 bases not matched to a gene. Germline lookup yields CDR1 SGDLS and CDR2 YYNGEE. This CDR3 is built from 14 residues. CDR3 nucleotide sequence: TGTGCCAGCAGCCCCGCAGGGGGCATGGAGACCCAGTACTTC. Translated: CASSPAGGMETQYF.

The chain combines TRBV5-6 with TRBJ1-2, with D unclear. Per germline, CDR1 SGHDT and CDR2 YYEEEE. The length of the CDR3 is 14 residues. Trimming removed 2 bases at V and 4 bases at J, with 12 bases between. The CDR3 DNA sequence: TGTGCCAGCAGCTTCGATCAGAACCTCTATGGCTACACCTTC. Its protein product is CASSFDQNLYGYTF.

The chain is built from TRBV7-8 and TRBJ1-1, with 7 bases aligning to TRBD1. The CDR3 is 14 residues long. The germline gives CDR1 SGHVS, CDR2 FQNEAQ. J gave up 3 bases and V 5 bases, and 6 bases lay outside the gene matches. The CDR3 region has the DNA TGTGCCAGCAGCCGACAGGGCGGGGACACTGAAGCTTTCTTT. Protein sequence: CASSRQGGDTEAFF. Full variable domain (remainder filled in from reference TRBV7-8 and TRBJ1-1): GAGVSQSPRYKVAKRGQDVALRCDPISGHVSLFWYQQALGQGPEFLTYFQNEAQLDKSGLPSDRFFAERPEGSVSTLKIQRTQQEDSAVYLCASSRQGGDTEAFFGQGTRLTVV.

J is TRBJ2-5 and V is TRBV30, with 7 nucleotides matching TRBD2. V shed 3 bases, J shed 5 bases, and the junction held 3 bases outside the gene matches. Germline CDR1 and CDR2: GTSNPN and SVGIG (reference sequence). The CDR3 runs 12 residues. DNA of the CDR3: TGTGCCTGGAGCAAGCGGGGTGAGACCCAGTACTTC. Residues: CAWSKRGETQYF.